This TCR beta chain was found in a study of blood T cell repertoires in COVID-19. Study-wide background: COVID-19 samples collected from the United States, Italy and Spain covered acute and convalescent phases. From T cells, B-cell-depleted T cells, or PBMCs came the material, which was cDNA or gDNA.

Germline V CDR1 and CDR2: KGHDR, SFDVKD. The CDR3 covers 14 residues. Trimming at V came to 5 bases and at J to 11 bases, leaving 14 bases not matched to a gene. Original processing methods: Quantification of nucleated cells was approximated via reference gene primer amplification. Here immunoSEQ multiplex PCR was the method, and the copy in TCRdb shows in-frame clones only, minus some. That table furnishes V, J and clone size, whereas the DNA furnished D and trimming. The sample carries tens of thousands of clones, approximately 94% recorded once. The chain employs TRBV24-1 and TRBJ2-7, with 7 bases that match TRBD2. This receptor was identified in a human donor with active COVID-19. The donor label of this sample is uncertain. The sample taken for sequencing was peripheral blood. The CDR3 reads CATSAAGLTYEKYF. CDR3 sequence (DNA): TGTGCCACCAGTGCAGCGGGACTGACTTACGAAAAGTACTTC.